This T cell receptor (beta chain) appears in the sequencing data of a study of blood T cells in healthy people across ages. The V gene lost 0 bases and the J gene lost 4 bases, with 4 bases spanning the gap. The CDR3 is 12 amino acids. CDR1 and CDR2 (germline): SGDLS, YYNGEE. A J-beta primer mix and a sample-barcoded 5' primer were used in a second PCR of roughly 6 to 11 cycles. Tagging of each cDNA molecule was performed by a template-switch adaptor with 12 random nucleotides. Via MiXCR, TCRdb re-called the 5' RACE reads, giving one row per CDR3 protein. The sample carries about 1.1 million distinct CDR3 sequences, roughly two fifths recorded once.

The sequence was obtained from a man aged 18 to 30 in good health. This rearrangement joins TRBV9 to TRBJ1-1; D gene uncertain. Sequenced input: blood. This chain's CDR3 is CASSVGFTEAFF. The CDR3 bases are TGTGCCAGCAGCGTAGGGTTCACTGAAGCTTTCTTT.